The rows below give T cell receptor beta chains drawn from one sample of a study of OX40 agonist ivuxolimab in advanced cancers. Data came from immunoSEQ multiplex PCR; TCRdb stores just in-frame clones and leaves some out. The sample lists roughly 75,000 clones, about nine tenths occurring once. Sequences were derived from CD4+ or CD8+ T cells sorted from blood, sampled in a trial of the OX40 agonist ivuxolimab. The receptor source for this set is an adult with an advanced solid tumor such as melanoma, head and neck, liver or kidney cancer. The CDR3 runs from the conserved cysteine through the conserved F or W. D genes are given only for firm matches.

V	D	J	CDR3
TRBV7-2	NA	TRBJ1-3	CASSPPGGAGNTIYF
TRBV10-3	NA	TRBJ2-5	CAIKQGLQRQETQYF
TRBV9	TRBD1	TRBJ2-5	CASSGGLGTGQETQYF
TRBV28	NA	TRBJ1-5	CASSFGSGNQPQHF
TRBV30	NA	TRBJ2-1	CAWTKNNYNEQFF
TRBV5-5	TRBD2	TRBJ2-7	CASTIFTAAGGEQYF
TRBV30	NA	TRBJ1-2	CAWRDLAYGYTF
TRBV9	NA	TRBJ2-2	CASSGTGYTGELFF
TRBV7-9	NA	TRBJ1-2	CASSPRQGDYGYTF
TRBV29-1	NA	TRBJ2-7	CSVDGVGEFAEQYF
TRBV18	NA	TRBJ1-6	CASSPTGARTYNSPLHF
TRBV2	NA	TRBJ1-5	CASSPDNQPQHF
TRBV30	NA	TRBJ1-1	CAWITGFNTEAFF
TRBV5-6	TRBD1	TRBJ1-5	CASSSTGVEQPQHF
TRBV7-2	NA	TRBJ1-3	CATSSASGNTIYF
TRBV5-6	NA	TRBJ2-1	CASSAQSGLDNEQFF
TRBV19	TRBD2	TRBJ2-1	CASSRGASGGVNEQFF
TRBV19	TRBD1	TRBJ1-4	CASSMDSGQGRNEKLFF
TRBV28	NA	TRBJ2-4	CASRYSLAKNIQYF
TRBV10-3	NA	TRBJ2-5	CAISSLGGQETQYF
TRBV14	NA	TRBJ2-1	CASSRGWNEQFF
TRBV28	NA	TRBJ2-2	CASSLDGELFF
TRBV29-1	NA	TRBJ1-4	CSVDRGRDEKLFF
TRBV4-3	NA	TRBJ2-3	CASSQVGTDTQYF
TRBV7-7	NA	TRBJ2-5	CASSFLGQETQYF
TRBV7-8	NA	TRBJ2-1	CASSLRGSSYNEQFF
TRBV28	NA	TRBJ1-3	CASSTSGGLGNTIYF
TRBV5-4	TRBD2	TRBJ2-3	CASSLGGGAFTDTQYF
TRBV5-6	NA	TRBJ1-2	CASSLGGRVIPYGYTF
TRBV7-9	TRBD1	TRBJ2-7	CASRAATGTTYEQYF
TRBV5-4	TRBD1	TRBJ1-2	CASSLDDREDGYTF
TRBV28	TRBD1	TRBJ1-2	CASRKSRDSGALTF
TRBV2	NA	TRBJ2-1	CASSDQGGAYNEQFF
TRBV30	NA	TRBJ1-4	CAWSMTWGREKLFF
TRBV28	NA	TRBJ1-5	CASSPPQRGQPQHF
TRBV18	NA	TRBJ1-1	CASSPQGNTEAFF
TRBV7-2	NA	TRBJ2-1	CASSLVDSSYNEQFF
TRBV2	NA	TRBJ1-5	CASSDILAQPQHF
TRBV6-1	NA	TRBJ2-3	CASSELGGGQTDTQYF
TRBV4-2	TRBD2	TRBJ2-1	CASSLSGGANNEQFF
TRBV27	NA	TRBJ1-4	CASSLGQDPLKLFF
TRBV19	TRBD1	TRBJ2-4	CASRGTGEHIQYF
TRBV7-2	TRBD1	TRBJ2-3	CASSLFGGQGTDTQYF
TRBV4-1	TRBD2	TRBJ2-3	CASSQDNAGASTDTQYF
TRBV29-1	TRBD1	TRBJ1-4	CSGGTGGAEEKLFF
TRBV4-3	NA	TRBJ2-7	CASSQSRPGPREQYF
TRBV19	NA	TRBJ2-7	CASSIDRDYEQYF
TRBV7-3	TRBD1	TRBJ1-4	CASSRTGRNEKLFF
TRBV11-2	NA	TRBJ2-1	CASRRPTYNEQFF
TRBV19	TRBD1	TRBJ1-3	CASKDRGRSGNTIYF
TRBV18	TRBD1	TRBJ2-5	CASSVRPGAGQGIRETQYF
TRBV19	NA	TRBJ1-3	CASSTPRRAGNTIYF
TRBV28	TRBD1	TRBJ2-7	CASSGTGDVSYEQYF
TRBV27	NA	TRBJ1-6	CASSPGPLNNSPLHF
TRBV5-1	TRBD1	TRBJ2-1	CASSRGTGNNEQFF